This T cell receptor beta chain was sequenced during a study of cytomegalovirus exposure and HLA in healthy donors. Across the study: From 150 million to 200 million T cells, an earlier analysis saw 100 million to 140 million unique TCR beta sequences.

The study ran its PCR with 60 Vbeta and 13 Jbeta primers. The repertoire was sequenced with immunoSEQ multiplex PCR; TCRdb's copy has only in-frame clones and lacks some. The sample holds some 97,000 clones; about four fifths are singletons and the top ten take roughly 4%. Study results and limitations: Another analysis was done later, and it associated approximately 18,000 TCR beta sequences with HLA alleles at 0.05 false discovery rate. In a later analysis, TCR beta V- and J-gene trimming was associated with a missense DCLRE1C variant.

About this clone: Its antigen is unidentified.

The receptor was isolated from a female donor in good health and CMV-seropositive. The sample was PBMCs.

The CDR3, as DNA: TGTGCCAGCAGTGACTATACAGGGGGCGCATCAGGCTACACCTTC. It encodes CASSDYTGGASGYTF. This rearrangement joins TRBV2 to TRBJ1-2, with 9 nucleotides matching TRBD1. The CDR3 runs 15 residues. The trim removed 3 bases at V and 8 bases at J, leaving 10 bases unmatched. Germline V gene data show CDR1 as SNHLY and CDR2 as FYNNEI.